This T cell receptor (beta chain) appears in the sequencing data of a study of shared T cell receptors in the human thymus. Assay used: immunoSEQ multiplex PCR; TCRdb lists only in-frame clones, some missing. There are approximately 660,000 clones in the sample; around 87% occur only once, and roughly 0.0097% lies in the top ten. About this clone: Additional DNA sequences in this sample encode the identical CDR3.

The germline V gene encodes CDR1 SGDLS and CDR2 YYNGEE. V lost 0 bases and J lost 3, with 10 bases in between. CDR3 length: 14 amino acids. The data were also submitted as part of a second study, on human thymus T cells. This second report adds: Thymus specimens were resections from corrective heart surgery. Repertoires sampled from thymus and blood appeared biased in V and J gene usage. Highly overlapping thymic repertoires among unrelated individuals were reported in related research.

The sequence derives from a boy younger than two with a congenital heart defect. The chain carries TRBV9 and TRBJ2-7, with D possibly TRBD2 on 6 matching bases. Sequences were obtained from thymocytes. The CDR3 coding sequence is TGTGCCAGCAGCGTAGGAGTTAGCGGCTACGAGCAGTACTTC. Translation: CASSVGVSGYEQYF.